A selection of T cell receptor beta chains follows, all from one sample in a study of Graves' ophthalmopathy and Graves' hyperthyroidism. TCRdb re-called the multiplex PCR reads with MiXCR, one entry per CDR3 protein. The sample lists over a million distinct CDR3 sequences, about two fifths occurring once. Sequences were obtained from peripheral blood or thyroid tissue (not recorded which). The receptors were sampled from an adult man with Graves' hyperthyroidism. CDR3s include the opening cysteine and the closing phenylalanine or tryptophan. The D gene is left open where the match is weak. Only part of the rows carry a size: once, few, many, or a class if the clone is expanded.

clone_size: .; j_call: TRBJ2-3; d_call: TRBD2; v_call: TRBV9; cdr3_aa: CASSASGGTTDTQYF; cdr3_nt: TGTGCCAGCAGCGCTAGCGGGGGGACCACAGATACGCAGTATTTT
clone_size: many; j_call: TRBJ2-7; d_call: .; v_call: TRBV20-1; cdr3_aa: CSARYPSSYEQYF; cdr3_nt: TGCAGTGCTAGATACCCTTCTTCCTACGAGCAGTACTTC
clone_size: many; j_call: TRBJ2-5; d_call: .; v_call: TRBV29-1; cdr3_aa: CSVAKTGVQETQYF; cdr3_nt: TGCAGCGTTGCTAAGACAGGAGTTCAAGAGACCCAGTACTTC
clone_size: .; j_call: TRBJ1-1; d_call: .; v_call: TRBV10-3; cdr3_aa: CAISDSRRAFF; cdr3_nt: TGTGCCATCAGTGACAGCCGGCGGGCTTTCTTT
clone_size: few; j_call: TRBJ2-5; d_call: .; v_call: TRBV29-1; cdr3_aa: CSVESLAGSRETQYF; cdr3_nt: TGCAGCGTTGAAAGTTTAGCAGGGTCGCGGGAGACCCAGTACTTC
clone_size: .; j_call: TRBJ2-7; d_call: .; v_call: TRBV4-3; cdr3_aa: CASSPTGNEVQYF; cdr3_nt: TGCGCCAGCAGCCCAACCGGGAATGAGGTGCAGTACTTC
clone_size: .; j_call: TRBJ2-5; d_call: TRBD2; v_call: TRBV15; cdr3_aa: CATSRNPGRGETQYF; cdr3_nt: TGTGCCACCAGCAGAAACCCCGGGAGGGGAGAGACCCAGTACTTC
clone_size: many; j_call: TRBJ1-5; d_call: .; v_call: TRBV2; cdr3_aa: CASSEGDSPNQPQHF; cdr3_nt: TGTGCCAGCAGTGAAGGCGACAGTCCTAATCAGCCCCAGCATTTT
clone_size: .; j_call: TRBJ2-5; d_call: .; v_call: TRBV18; cdr3_aa: CASSPPERVAETQYF; cdr3_nt: TGTGCCAGCTCACCACCGGAGAGGGTTGCAGAGACCCAGTACTTC
clone_size: .; j_call: TRBJ1-3; d_call: .; v_call: TRBV29-1; cdr3_aa: CSVVRDGWGATSSGNTIYF; cdr3_nt: TGCAGCGTTGTTCGGGACGGTTGGGGGGCTACGAGCTCTGGAAACACCATATATTTT
clone_size: .; j_call: TRBJ1-2; d_call: .; v_call: TRBV29-1; cdr3_aa: CSADLPLKGGYTF; cdr3_nt: TGCAGCGCTGACCTGCCTCTTAAGGGTGGCTACACCTTC
clone_size: .; j_call: TRBJ2-3; d_call: .; v_call: TRBV9; cdr3_aa: CASSRTSEWGTDTQYF; cdr3_nt: TGCGCCAGCAGCCGGACGTCCGAATGGGGCACAGATACGCAGTATTTT
clone_size: many; j_call: TRBJ2-7; d_call: TRBD2; v_call: TRBV12-3/TRBV12-4; cdr3_aa: CASSPSSGAHEQYF; cdr3_nt: TGTGCCAGCAGTCCCAGTAGCGGGGCCCACGAGCAGTACTTC
clone_size: many; j_call: TRBJ1-5; d_call: TRBD1; v_call: TRBV7-9; cdr3_aa: CASSSNEGAGQPQHF; cdr3_nt: TGTGCCAGCAGCTCAAACGAGGGGGCGGGTCAGCCCCAGCATTTT
clone_size: few; j_call: TRBJ2-7; d_call: TRBD1; v_call: TRBV12-3/TRBV12-4; cdr3_aa: CASGGTGGTYEQYF; cdr3_nt: TGTGCCAGCGGCGGGACAGGAGGAACCTACGAGCAGTACTTC
clone_size: .; j_call: TRBJ1-5; d_call: TRBD1; v_call: TRBV20-1; cdr3_aa: CSAKGTGSHQPQHF; cdr3_nt: TGCAGTGCTAAAGGGACAGGTAGCCATCAGCCCCAGCATTTT